This T cell receptor beta chain is from a study of early T cells in non-severe SARS-CoV-2 infection. Whole-study results and caveats: VDJdb matching skewed toward anti-spike CD8 responses, missing private and CD4 specificities.

Separate cDNA molecules each had unique molecular identifiers attached to them. TCRdb called the 5' RACE reads again in MiXCR, with one record for every CDR3 protein. The sample contains 45,000 to 70,000 distinct CDR3 sequences, under 14% of which appear only once. There are many counts of this clonotype. Antigen: not known. The germline CDR1 and CDR2 sequences are MGHDK and SYGVNS. CDR3 size: 12 residues. V lost 9 bases, J lost 5 bases, and 6 bases stayed unmatched. The sequenced sample consisted of whole blood. The receptor was derived from an adult who was a healthcare worker with PCR-confirmed SARS-CoV-2 infection or an uninfected control (not recorded which). The chain uses TRBV25-1 and TRBJ2-5, with 7 bases fitting TRBD1. CDR3 DNA: TGTGCCAGTCAGACAGGGTATGAGACCCAGTACTTC. Translating gives CASQTGYETQYF.